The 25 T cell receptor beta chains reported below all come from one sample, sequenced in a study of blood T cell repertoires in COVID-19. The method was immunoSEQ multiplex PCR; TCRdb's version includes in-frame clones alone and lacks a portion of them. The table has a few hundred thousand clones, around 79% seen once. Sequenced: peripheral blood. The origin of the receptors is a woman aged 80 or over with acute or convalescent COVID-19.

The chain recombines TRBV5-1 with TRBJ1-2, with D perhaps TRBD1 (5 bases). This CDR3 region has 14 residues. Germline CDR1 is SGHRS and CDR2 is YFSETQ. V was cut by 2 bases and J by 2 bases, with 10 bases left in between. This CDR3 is CASSFRGKNYGYTF. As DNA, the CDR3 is TGCGCCAGCAGCTTTAGGGGAAAAAACTATGGCTACACCTTC.

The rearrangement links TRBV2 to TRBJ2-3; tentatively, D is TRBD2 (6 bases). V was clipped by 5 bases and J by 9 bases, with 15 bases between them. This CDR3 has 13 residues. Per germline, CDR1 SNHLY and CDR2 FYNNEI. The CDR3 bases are TGTGCCAGCAGTCAACGGTGGGACTTAACGCAGTATTTT. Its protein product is CASSQRWDLTQYF.

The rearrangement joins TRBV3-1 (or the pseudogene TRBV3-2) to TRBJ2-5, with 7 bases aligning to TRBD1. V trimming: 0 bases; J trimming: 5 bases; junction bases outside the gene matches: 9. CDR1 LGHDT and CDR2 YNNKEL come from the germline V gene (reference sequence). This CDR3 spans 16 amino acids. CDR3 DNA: TGTGCCAGCAGCCAAGATTTTATAGGGGGCCGGGAGACCCAGTACTTC. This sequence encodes CASSQDFIGGRETQYF.

The CDR3 DNA follows: TGTGCCAGCAATAGACAGATGGAAGAGACCCAGTACTTC. As protein: CASNRQMEETQYF. V usage is TRBV2 and J usage is TRBJ2-5; maybe TRBD1 (5 bases). V lost 7 bases to trimming and J lost 3 bases, with 12 bases between them. Germline V gene data show CDR1 as SNHLY and CDR2 as FYNNEI. This CDR3 comprises 13 residues.

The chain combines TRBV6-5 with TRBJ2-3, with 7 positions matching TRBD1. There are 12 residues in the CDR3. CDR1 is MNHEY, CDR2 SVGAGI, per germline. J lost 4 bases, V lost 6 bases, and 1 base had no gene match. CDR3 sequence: CASRGTADTQYF. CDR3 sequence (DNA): TGTGCCAGCAGGGGGACAGCAGATACGCAGTATTTT.

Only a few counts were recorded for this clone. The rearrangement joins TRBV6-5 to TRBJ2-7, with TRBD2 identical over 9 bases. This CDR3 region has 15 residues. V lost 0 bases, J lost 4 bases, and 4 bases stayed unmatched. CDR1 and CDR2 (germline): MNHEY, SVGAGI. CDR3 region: CASSYSSGRTYEQYF. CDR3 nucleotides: TGTGCCAGCAGTTACTCCAGCGGGAGGACTTACGAGCAGTACTTC.

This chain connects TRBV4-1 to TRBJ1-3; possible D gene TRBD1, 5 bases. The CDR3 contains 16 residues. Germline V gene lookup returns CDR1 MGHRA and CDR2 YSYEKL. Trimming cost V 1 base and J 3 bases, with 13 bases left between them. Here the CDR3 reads CASSQVGRGNGNTIYF. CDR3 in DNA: TGCGCCAGCAGCCAAGTGGGGCGGGGGAATGGAAACACCATATATTTT.

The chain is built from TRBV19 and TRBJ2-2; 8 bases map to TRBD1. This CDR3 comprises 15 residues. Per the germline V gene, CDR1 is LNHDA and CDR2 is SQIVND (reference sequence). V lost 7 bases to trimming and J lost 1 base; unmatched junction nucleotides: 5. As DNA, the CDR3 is TGTGCCAGTAAAGACAGGGGCCTGAACACCGGGGAGCTGTTTTTT. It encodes CASKDRGLNTGELFF.

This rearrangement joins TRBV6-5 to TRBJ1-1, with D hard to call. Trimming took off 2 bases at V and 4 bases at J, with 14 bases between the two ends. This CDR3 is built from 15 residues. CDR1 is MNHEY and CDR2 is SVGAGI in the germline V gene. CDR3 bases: TGTGCCAGCAGTTACCAGGTCCGGGGTGGCACTGAAGCTTTCTTT. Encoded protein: CASSYQVRGGTEAFF.

The CDR3 spells CSVDRSPGVVAFF. Written as DNA, the CDR3 is TGCAGCGTTGATAGGTCGCCAGGGGTTGTGGCTTTCTTT. The chain is built from TRBV29-1 and TRBJ1-1; the D gene is possibly TRBD1 (6 bases). Deletions cut 3 bases from V and 11 bases from J, with 19 bases between. From germline, CDR1 is SQVTM and CDR2 ANQGSEA. The length of the CDR3 is 13 residues.

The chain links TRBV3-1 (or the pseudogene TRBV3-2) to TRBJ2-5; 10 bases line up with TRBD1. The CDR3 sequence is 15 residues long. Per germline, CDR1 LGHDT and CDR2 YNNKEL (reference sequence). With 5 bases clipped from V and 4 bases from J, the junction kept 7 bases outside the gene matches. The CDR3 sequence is CASSSGDRGVETQYF. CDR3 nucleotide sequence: TGTGCCAGCAGCAGCGGGGACAGGGGAGTAGAGACCCAGTACTTC.

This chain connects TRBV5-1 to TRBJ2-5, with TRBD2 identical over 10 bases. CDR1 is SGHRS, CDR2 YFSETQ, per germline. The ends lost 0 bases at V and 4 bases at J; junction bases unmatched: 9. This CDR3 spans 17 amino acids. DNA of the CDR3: TGCGCCAGCAGCTTGGCCGCTAGCGGGAGCATTACAGAGACCCAGTACTTC. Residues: CASSLAASGSITETQYF.

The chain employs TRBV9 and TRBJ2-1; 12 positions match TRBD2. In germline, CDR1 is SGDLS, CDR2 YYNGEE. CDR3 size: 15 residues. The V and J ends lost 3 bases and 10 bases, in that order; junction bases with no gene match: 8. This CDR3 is CASSADLAGGPEQFF. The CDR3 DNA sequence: TGTGCCAGCAGCGCGGATCTAGCGGGGGGGCCCGAGCAGTTCTTC.

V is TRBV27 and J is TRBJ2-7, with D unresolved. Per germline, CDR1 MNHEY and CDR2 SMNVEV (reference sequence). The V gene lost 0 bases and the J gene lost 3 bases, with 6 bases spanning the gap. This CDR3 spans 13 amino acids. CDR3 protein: CASSLSPFYEQYF. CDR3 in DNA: TGTGCCAGCAGTTTATCCCCCTTCTACGAGCAGTACTTC.

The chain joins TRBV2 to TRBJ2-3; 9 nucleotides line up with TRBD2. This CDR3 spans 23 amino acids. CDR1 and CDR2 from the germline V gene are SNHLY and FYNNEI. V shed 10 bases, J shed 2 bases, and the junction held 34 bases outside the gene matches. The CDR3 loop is CATPNREARNSGSHPSLTDTQYF. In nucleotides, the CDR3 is TGTGCCACCCCAAACCGCGAGGCGCGGAATAGCGGGAGCCACCCCAGCCTCACAGATACGCAGTATTTT.

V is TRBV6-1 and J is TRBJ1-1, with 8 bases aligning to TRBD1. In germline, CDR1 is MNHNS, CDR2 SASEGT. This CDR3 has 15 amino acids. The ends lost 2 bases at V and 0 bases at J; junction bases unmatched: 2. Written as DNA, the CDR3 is TGTGCCAGCAGTGAACTGACAGGGGTGAACACTGAAGCTTTCTTT. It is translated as CASSELTGVNTEAFF.

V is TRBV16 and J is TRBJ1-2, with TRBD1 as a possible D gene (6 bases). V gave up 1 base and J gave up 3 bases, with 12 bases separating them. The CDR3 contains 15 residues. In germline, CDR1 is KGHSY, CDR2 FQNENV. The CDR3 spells CASSQLWTDYYGYTF. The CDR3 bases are TGTGCCAGCAGCCAATTGTGGACAGACTACTATGGCTACACCTTC.

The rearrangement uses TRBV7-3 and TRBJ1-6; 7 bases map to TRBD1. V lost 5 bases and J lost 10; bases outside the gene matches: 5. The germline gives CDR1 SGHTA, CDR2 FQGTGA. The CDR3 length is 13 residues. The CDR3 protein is CASSPLTGSPLHF. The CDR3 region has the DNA TGTGCCAGCAGCCCTTTGACAGGGTCACCCCTCCACTTT. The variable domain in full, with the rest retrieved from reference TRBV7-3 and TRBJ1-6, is GAGVSQTPSNKVTEKGKYVELRCDPISGHTALYWYRQSLGQGPEFLIYFQGTGAADDSGLPNDRFFAVRPEGSVSTLKIQRTERGDSAVYLCASSPLTGSPLHFGNGTRLTVT.

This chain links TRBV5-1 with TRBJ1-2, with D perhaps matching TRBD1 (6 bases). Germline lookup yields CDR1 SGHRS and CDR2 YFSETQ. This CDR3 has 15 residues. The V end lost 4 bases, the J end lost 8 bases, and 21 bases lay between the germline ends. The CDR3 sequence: CASSPHTGHPQGYTF. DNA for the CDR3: TGCGCCAGCAGCCCGCACACGGGACATCCTCAGGGCTACACCTTC. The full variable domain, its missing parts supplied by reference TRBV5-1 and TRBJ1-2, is KAGVTQTPRYLIKTRGQQVTLSCSPISGHRSVSWYQQTPGQGLQFLFEYFSETQRNKGNFPGRFSGRQFSNSRSEMNVSTLELGDSALYLCASSPHTGHPQGYTFGSGTRLTVV.

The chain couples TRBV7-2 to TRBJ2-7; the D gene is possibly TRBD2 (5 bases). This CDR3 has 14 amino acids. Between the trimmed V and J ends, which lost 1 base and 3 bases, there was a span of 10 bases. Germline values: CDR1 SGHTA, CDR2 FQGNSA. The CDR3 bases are TGTGCCAGCAGCTTAGTACACGGGATCTACGAGCAGTACTTC. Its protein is CASSLVHGIYEQYF.

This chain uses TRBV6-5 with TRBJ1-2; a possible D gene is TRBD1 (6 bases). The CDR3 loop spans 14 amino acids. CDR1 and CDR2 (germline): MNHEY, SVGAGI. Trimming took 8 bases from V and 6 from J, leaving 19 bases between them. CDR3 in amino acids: CASLNSNRVHGYTF. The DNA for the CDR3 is TGTGCCAGCCTTAATTCCAACAGGGTTCATGGCTACACCTTC.

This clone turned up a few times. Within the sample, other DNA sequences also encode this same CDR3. CDR3 DNA: TGTGCCAGCAGCTTGTCCGGGAGCTCCTACAATGAGCAGTTCTTC. Its translation is CASSLSGSSYNEQFF. V is TRBV5-4 and J is TRBJ2-1; D is possibly TRBD2 (6 bases). The CDR3 sequence is 15 residues long. Trimming removed 1 base from V and 0 bases from J, with 8 bases in between. The germline CDR1 and CDR2 sequences are SGHNT and YYREEE (reference sequence).

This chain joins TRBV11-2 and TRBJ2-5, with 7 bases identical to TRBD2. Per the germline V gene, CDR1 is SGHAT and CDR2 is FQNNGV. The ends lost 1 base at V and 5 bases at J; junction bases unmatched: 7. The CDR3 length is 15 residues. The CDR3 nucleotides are TGTGCCAGCAGCTTAGGGGGGGGGACGGTGGAGACCCAGTACTTC. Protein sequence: CASSLGGGTVETQYF.

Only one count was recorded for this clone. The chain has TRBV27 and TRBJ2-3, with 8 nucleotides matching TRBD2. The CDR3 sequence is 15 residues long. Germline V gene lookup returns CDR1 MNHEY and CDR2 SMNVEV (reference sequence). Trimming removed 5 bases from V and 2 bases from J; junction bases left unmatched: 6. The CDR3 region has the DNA TGTGCCAGCAGTCCGGGGGGGGTTGCCACAGATACGCAGTATTTT. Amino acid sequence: CASSPGGVATDTQYF.

CDR3: CATTRTLREFYGYTF. In nucleotides, the CDR3 is TGTGCCACAACCCGGACACTCCGCGAATTCTATGGCTACACCTTC. The chain couples TRBV28 to TRBJ1-2; perhaps TRBD1 as D (5 bases). Germline V lookup: CDR1 MDHEN, CDR2 SYDVKM. Trimming took 10 bases from V and 4 from J, leaving 22 bases between them. The CDR3 is 15 residues long.